This paragraph reports one TCR beta chain. The sample belongs to a study of T cells in tuberculosis. Cells were sorted from thawed PBMC rested overnight and stained with GMM-loaded CD1B tetramer, viability dye and anti-CD3. The lipid loaded on the CD1B tetramers was C32 glucose monomycolate from Rhodococcus equi. Germline V lookup: CDR1 LNHDA, CDR2 SQIVND (reference sequence). V lost 5 bases and J lost 8; bases outside the gene matches: 11. The CDR3 contains 15 residues. Sequencing used immunoSEQ multiplex PCR; TCRdb keeps in-frame clones, though not all of them. The repertoire holds about 58,000 clones, roughly 90% seen once, with 21% in the top ten.

What was sequenced was CD1b-GMM tetramer-negative cells sorted from PBMCs. The sequence came from an adult woman with latent tuberculosis. The rearrangement uses TRBV19 and TRBJ1-3; 8 bases fit TRBD1. CDR3 protein: CASSAETGASYTIYF. The CDR3 DNA sequence: TGTGCCAGTAGTGCCGAGACAGGGGCGAGTTACACCATATATTTT.